The 25 T cell receptor delta chains below all came from one sample that was sequenced in a study of gamma-delta T cells after stem cell transplantation. TCRdb redid the clone calls on the RT-PCR reads with CATT. Altogether 8,500 to 13,000 delta-chain clones are present, around 1.4% being singletons, with the ten largest covering 10%. Sequencing used gamma-delta T cells. These receptors all come from a human donor. It is not recorded whose cells these are; they may come from a transplant donor.

On this clone: One base separates it from a far larger clone, so it is likely a read error. The chain is built from TRDV2 and TRDJ1; the D is unclear. CDR3 length equals 15 residues. Germline V CDR1 and CDR2: GEAIGNYY, EKD. The CDR3 sequence: CACDTVITPTDRLIF. The CDR3 DNA follows: TGTGCCTGTGACACCGTGATAACCCCCACCGATAGACTCATCTTT.

In regard to this clone: A far larger clone is off by one base, so a read error is likely. The sample carries other DNA sequences with the same CDR3. The V gene is TRDV2, the J gene TRDJ1; 13 bases agree with TRDD3. Trimming removed 7 bases from V and 0 bases from J; junction bases left unmatched: 28. This CDR3 comprises 23 residues. Germline V gene lookup returns CDR1 GEAIGNYY and CDR2 EKD. This CDR3 reads CACDPVLGDTRDSSGMYTDKLIF. The DNA for the CDR3 is TGTGCCTGCGACCCAGTACTGGGGGATACGCGTGATTCTAGCGGAATGTACACCGATAAACTCATCTTT.

Details on this clone: This sample includes further DNA sequences coding for the same CDR3. This chain joins TRDV2 and TRDJ1; 12 nucleotides match TRDD3. Looked up from germline, CDR1 is GEAIGNYY and CDR2 is EKD. V dropped 1 base and J dropped 2; count of bases not matched to a gene: 7. The CDR3 is made up of 17 amino acids. The CDR3 protein is CACDTVLGDTRTDKLIF. In DNA form, the CDR3 reads TGTGCCTGTGACACTGTACTGGGGGATACTCGGACCGATAAACTCATCTTT.

About this clone: A single base is all that separates this from a far larger clone, so a read error is likely. Different DNA sequences within this sample yield the same CDR3. The V call is TRDV2, the J call TRDJ1; 13 bases match TRDD3. Losses at the gene ends were 1 base for V and 0 bases for J; bases not matched to a gene: 10. The germline V gene encodes CDR1 GEAIGNYY and CDR2 EKD. This CDR3 is built from 19 residues. The CDR3 coding sequence is TGTGCCTGTGACACTCTACTGGGGGATACGCCCCTGAACACCGATAAACTCATCTTT. It translates to CACDTLLGDTPLNTDKLIF.

This clone has a count of ten or more. The chain carries TRDV2 and TRDJ1, with 12 bases identical to TRDD3. The V and J ends lost 2 bases and 1 base, in that order; junction bases with no gene match: 10. The CDR3 consists of 18 residues. CDR1 is GEAIGNYY and CDR2 is EKD in the germline V gene. The CDR3 region is CACDNLGDTGAGTDKLIF. DNA of the CDR3: TGTGCCTGTGACAACCTGGGGGATACGGGGGCCGGCACCGATAAACTCATCTTT.

Turning to this clone: TCRdb records a much larger clone's protein for this DNA, with a difference at residue 3 that likely arises from a read error; the protein given is the translation of the DNA. The chain couples TRDV2 to TRDJ1; D unresolved. Per germline, CDR1 GEAIGNYY and CDR2 EKD. CDR3 size: 17 residues. Trimming shortened V by 8 bases and J by 0 bases, and 24 bases separated the two germline ends. CDR3 region: CAYVPLLPDGDTDKLIF. DNA of the CDR3: TGTGCCTATGTCCCACTTTTGCCCGACGGGGACACCGATAAACTCATCTTT.

At least ten counts were recorded for this clone. Within the sample, other DNA sequences also encode this same CDR3. The chain has TRDV2 and TRDJ1; TRDD3 might be the D (6 bases). Germline-derived CDR1 and CDR2 are GEAIGNYY and EKD. The CDR3 totals 15 residues. Trimming stripped 0 bases from V and 0 bases from J, with 10 bases between. DNA for the CDR3: TGTGCCTGTGACACCCTGGGGAGATACACCGATAAACTCATCTTT. Translation gives CACDTLGRYTDKLIF.

This clone was seen a handful of times. TCRdb's protein for this DNA is that of a much larger clone and differs from the translation at residue 15, likely a read error; the protein shown is the DNA translation. The genes are TRDV2 and TRDJ1, with 9 bases fitting TRDD3. Losses at the gene ends were 2 bases for V and 4 bases for J; bases not matched to a gene: 22. This CDR3 is 20 amino acids long. Germline CDR1 and CDR2: GEAIGNYY and EKD. The CDR3 region has the DNA TGTGCCTGTGACAAAGTTACTGGGGGAGAACCAACTCAGGACAACGATAAACTCATCTTT. Amino acid sequence: CACDKVTGGEPTQDNDKLIF.

A few counts support this clone. Possible read error: a much larger clone is one base away. The sample contains more than one DNA sequence encoding this CDR3. This chain uses TRDV2 with TRDJ1, with 9 bases aligning to TRDD3. The CDR3 loop spans 16 amino acids. The germline V gene encodes CDR1 GEAIGNYY and CDR2 EKD. Here the CDR3 reads CACDKVGDRITDKLIF. The DNA of the CDR3 is TGTGCCTGCGACAAGGTGGGGGATAGGATCACCGATAAACTCATCTTT.

There are a few counts of this clone. The protein held in TCRdb is that of a much larger clone and does not match this DNA's translation at residue 9, likely because of a read error; the protein shown is translated from the DNA. The chain is built from TRDV2 and TRDJ1; 7 positions match TRDD3. V lost 1 base and J lost 2; bases outside the gene matches: 15. CDR1 GEAIGNYY and CDR2 EKD come from the germline V gene. This CDR3 region has 18 residues. The CDR3 here is CACDTVLGGPLRTDKLIF. As DNA, the CDR3 is TGTGCCTGTGACACGGTTCTGGGGGGCCCTCTAAGGACCGATAAACTCATCTTT.

Sample share makes this clone medium-sized. This sequence joins TRDV2 and TRDJ3; the D is unclear. V was trimmed by 3 bases and J by 0 bases, leaving 17 bases between them. Germline V CDR1 and CDR2: GEAIGNYY, EKD. The CDR3 is made up of 19 amino acids. This CDR3 is CACDRVITDSSWDTRQMFF. The CDR3 coding sequence is TGTGCCTGTGACCGGGTGATTACTGATAGCTCCTGGGACACCCGACAGATGTTTTTC.

The J gene is TRDJ1, the V gene TRDV2; TRDD3 matches at 10 bases. Germline-derived CDR1 and CDR2 are GEAIGNYY and EKD. This CDR3 is built from 20 residues. J gave up 3 bases and V 5 bases, and 23 bases lay outside the gene matches. CDR3 sequence reads: CACAPLMGDTRPGVADKLIF. CDR3 nucleotides: TGTGCCTGTGCCCCTTTGATGGGGGATACAAGGCCAGGTGTGGCCGATAAACTCATCTTT.

Turning to this clone: The protein that TCRdb holds for this DNA derives from a much larger clone and differs from the translated DNA at residue 6, which likely indicates a read error; the protein shown here is translated from the DNA. In DNA form, the CDR3 reads TGTGCCTGTGACACCGATGGGGGATCGTACACCGATAAACTCATCTTT. It is translated as CACDTDGGSYTDKLIF. The chain has TRDV2 and TRDJ1, with TRDD3 matching 8 bases. This CDR3 comprises 16 residues. Germline assignment: CDR1 GEAIGNYY and CDR2 EKD. J lost 0 bases, V lost 0 bases, and 5 bases had no gene match.

This clone was seen only a few times. A far larger clone lies a single base away; this is likely a read error. Other DNA sequences in the sample encode the same CDR3. The genes are TRDV2 and TRDJ1, with 12 bases that match TRDD3. Germline V gene data show CDR1 as GEAIGNYY and CDR2 as EKD. The CDR3 runs to 19 residues. CDR3 in DNA: TGCGCCTGTGACACCGTCGCTGGGGGATACGCCCGGGTAACCGATAAACTCATCTTT. Translation gives CACDTVAGGYARVTDKLIF.

This clone was detected a few times. With a far larger clone one base away, a read error is the likely cause. Other DNA sequences in this sample translate to the same CDR3. This rearrangement joins TRDV2 to TRDJ1; D is undetermined. The CDR3 covers 15 residues. CDR1 and CDR2 (germline): GEAIGNYY, EKD. CDR3 coding DNA: TGCGCCTGTGACCCGATGACTAAGTACACCGATAAACTCATCTTT. It translates to CACDPMTKYTDKLIF.

In regard to this clone: A far larger clone is one nucleotide away, so this likely arose from a read error. This specimen includes other DNA sequences encoding the same CDR3. The gene calls are TRDV2 and TRDJ1, with D perhaps matching TRDD2 or TRDD3 (5 bases each). The CDR3 is made up of 19 amino acids. V shed 4 bases and J shed 2 bases, with 28 bases lying between them. Germline values: CDR1 GEAIGNYY, CDR2 EKD. The CDR3 region is CACDHMMPSPLRDTDKLIF. The CDR3 coding sequence is TGTGCCTGTGATCACATGATGCCTTCACCCCTCCGGGATACCGATAAACTCATCTTT.

This clone turned up a few times. The mismatch at residue 15 between this DNA's translation and the TCRdb protein of a much larger clone likely reflects a read error; the protein shown is translated from the DNA. The chain carries TRDV2 and TRDJ1; maybe TRDD2 (5 bases). This CDR3 region has 17 residues. Germline CDR1 GEAIGNYY, CDR2 EKD. The CDR3 nucleotides read TGTGCCTGTGACACCCACTTCTTCCAGGGCGCTACCGATAAACCCATCTTT. This translates into CACDTHFFQGATDKPIF.

In regard to this clone: A far larger clone is one base from this, pointing to a likely read error. The sample carries other DNA sequences with the same CDR3. This chain links TRDV2 with TRDJ1; D is possibly TRDD3 (5 bases). The germline CDR1 and CDR2 sequences are GEAIGNYY and EKD. This CDR3 is 16 amino acids long. Here the CDR3 reads CACDTLGPILTDKLIF. CDR3 in DNA: TGTGCCTGTGACACCTTGGGGCCTATTTTAACCGATAAACTCATCTTC.

This clone was detected a few times. TCRdb has a much larger clone's protein, which differs at residue 13 from the translation of this DNA, likely because of a read error; what is shown is the protein translated from the DNA. The J gene is TRDJ1, the V gene TRDV2; 12 bases are shared with TRDD3. The CDR3 length is 17 residues. Looked up from germline, CDR1 is GEAIGNYY and CDR2 is EKD. CDR3 sequence (DNA): TGTGCCTGTGACACCGTGGGTACTGGGGGATACACCGGTAAACTCATCTTT. Translated: CACDTVGTGGYTGKLIF.

This clone was detected a few times. A much larger clonotype is one base distant, so this may be a read error. V and J are TRDV2 and TRDJ1; TRDD3 matches 10 bases. Germline CDR1 GEAIGNYY, CDR2 EKD. Unmatched junction bases numbered 18, after V lost 1 base and J lost 5 bases. The CDR3 has 19 residues. The CDR3 bases are TGTGCCTGTGACACTTTACCGGGGGATACGGCCCCAACTACGGATAAACTCATCTTT. It codes for CACDTLPGDTAPTTDKLIF.

In this sample, this clone turned up many times. The V call is TRDV2, the J call TRDJ3, with a possible D match to TRDD3 (6 bases). The length of the CDR3 is 20 residues. The germline V gene has CDR1 GEAIGNYY and CDR2 EKD. Trimming took 0 bases from V and 0 from J, leaving 17 bases between them. CDR3 amino acids: CACDTAVGGVNSWDTRQMFF. CDR3 nucleotide sequence: TGTGCCTGTGACACCGCCGTGGGGGGGGTTAACTCCTGGGACACCCGACAGATGTTTTTC.

This clone showed up just a few times. Given a far larger clone just one base away, this is likely a sequencing read error. Other DNA sequences in this specimen translate into the identical CDR3. The chain combines TRDV2 with TRDJ1; 13 bases map to TRDD3. In germline, CDR1 is GEAIGNYY, CDR2 EKD. The CDR3 is 18 amino acids. As DNA, the CDR3 is TGTGCCTGCGACACGTTACTGGGGGATACGCGGAGCACCGATAAACTCATCTTT. It translates to CACDTLLGDTRSTDKLIF.

The sample holds a few counts of this clone. TCRdb shows a much larger clone's protein in place of this DNA's translation, and the two differ at residue 3, likely through a read error; the protein shown is translated from the DNA. For the CDR3, the DNA is TGTGCCCGTGACAGGCTGGGGGACAGCTCCTGGGACACCCGACAGATGTTTTTC. Translating gives CARDRLGDSSWDTRQMFF. The chain joins TRDV2 to TRDJ3, with 8 bases fitting TRDD3. CDR1 and CDR2 (germline): GEAIGNYY, EKD. This CDR3 has 18 amino acids.

In its sample, this clone is medium-sized. The V and J genes are TRDV2 and TRDJ1; 13 nucleotides align to TRDD3. From germline, CDR1 is GEAIGNYY and CDR2 EKD. The ends lost 4 bases at V and 5 bases at J; junction bases unmatched: 12. This CDR3 has 17 amino acids. CDR3 amino acids: CACDALLGDTVFDKLIF. Written as DNA, the CDR3 is TGTGCCTGTGATGCCTTACTGGGGGATACGGTTTTTGATAAACTCATCTTT.

Within the sample, this clone is medium-sized. Other nucleotide sequences in the sample specify the same CDR3. CDR3 sequence (DNA): TGTGCCTGTGACAACCTGGGCGCCGATAAACTCATCTTT. Encoded protein: CACDNLGADKLIF. The chain joins TRDV2 to TRDJ1, with a tentative D call TRDD3 (5 bases). Germline values: CDR1 GEAIGNYY, CDR2 EKD. V dropped 2 bases and J dropped 3 bases, with 9 bases sitting between them. There are 13 residues in the CDR3.